These 3 T cell receptor beta chains were all obtained from the same sample, sequenced in a study of T cells after yellow fever vaccination. TCRdb independently ran MiXCR on the 5' RACE reads; one entry per CDR3 protein. This table has under 150,000 distinct CDR3 sequences, about 7.7% appearing once. This specimen consisted of CD4+ T cells sorted from PBMCs, obtained 5 days after the yellow fever booster vaccination. The receptors here all came from a young man who received the YFV17D yellow fever vaccine.

This clonotype has at least ten counts. V usage is TRBV20-1 and J usage is TRBJ2-1; 10 positions match TRBD2. The CDR3 loop spans 15 amino acids. V trimming: 1 base; J trimming: 6 bases; junction bases outside the gene matches: 6. Germline V gene sequence: CDR1 DFQATT, CDR2 SNEGSKA (reference sequence). CDR3 coding DNA: TGCAGTGCTAGAGGCGGGCTAGCGGGAGCCAATGAGCAGTTCTTC. It specifies CSARGGLAGANEQFF.

This clonotype has ten or more counts. J is TRBJ2-3 and V is TRBV5-1; a possible D gene is TRBD2 (6 bases). CDR3 length equals 13 residues. V was clipped by 9 bases and J by 6 bases, with 17 bases between them. Germline V CDR1 and CDR2: SGHRS, YFSETQ. CDR3 bases: TGCGCCACCCGTCGGGGGACGAGGGATACGCAGTATTTT. This translates into CATRRGTRDTQYF.

Details on this clonotype: Given a much more abundant clone one base away, this may be a read error. The chain couples TRBV25-1 to TRBJ2-7; D possibly corresponds to TRBD2 (5 bases). The V gene's germline CDR1 is MGHDK and CDR2 SYGVNS. The length of the CDR3 is 14 residues. Trimming left V 4 bases short and J 3 bases short, with 13 bases between. In DNA, the CDR3 is TGTGCCAGCAGTGCTGGACTGGGGAGCTACGAGCAGTACTTC. Translation: CASSAGLGSYEQYF.